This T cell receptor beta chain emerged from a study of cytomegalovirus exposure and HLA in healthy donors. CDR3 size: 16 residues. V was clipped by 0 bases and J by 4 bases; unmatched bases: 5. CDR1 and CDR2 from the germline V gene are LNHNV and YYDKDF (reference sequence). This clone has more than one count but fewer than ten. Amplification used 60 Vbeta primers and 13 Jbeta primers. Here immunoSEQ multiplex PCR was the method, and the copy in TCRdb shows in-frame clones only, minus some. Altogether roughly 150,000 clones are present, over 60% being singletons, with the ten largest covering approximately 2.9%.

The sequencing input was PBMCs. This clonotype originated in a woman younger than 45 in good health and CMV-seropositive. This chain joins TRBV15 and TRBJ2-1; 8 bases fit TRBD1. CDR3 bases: TGTGCCACCAGCAGAGATTGGGGGACAGGTTACAATGAGCAGTTCTTC. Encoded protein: CATSRDWGTGYNEQFF.